The present entry profiles one TCR beta chain with its context. This sample is drawn from a study of blood T cell repertoires in COVID-19. About the research overall: PBMCs, B-cell-depleted T cells, or T cells provided the cDNA or gDNA that made up the material.

As originally analysed: Reference gene primer amplification in the assay estimated nucleated cell counts. The assay was immunoSEQ multiplex PCR, and TCRdb's table has in-frame clones only and misses some. V, J and clone size reflect that table, while D and trimming were determined from the DNA. Here the sample spans under 200,000 clones, around 86% being singletons. CDR3 size: 12 residues. From germline, CDR1 is LNHDA and CDR2 SQIVND (reference sequence). Trimming at V came to 8 bases and at J to 7 bases, leaving 5 bases not matched to a gene. The chain couples TRBV19 to TRBJ1-5, with TRBD1 matching over 7 bases. The sequencing input was peripheral blood. The sequence was obtained from a man in his fifties or sixties with COVID-19, enrolled during active disease. CDR3 residues: CASDRASQPQHF. DNA for the CDR3: TGTGCCAGTGACAGGGCGAGCCAGCCCCAGCATTTT.